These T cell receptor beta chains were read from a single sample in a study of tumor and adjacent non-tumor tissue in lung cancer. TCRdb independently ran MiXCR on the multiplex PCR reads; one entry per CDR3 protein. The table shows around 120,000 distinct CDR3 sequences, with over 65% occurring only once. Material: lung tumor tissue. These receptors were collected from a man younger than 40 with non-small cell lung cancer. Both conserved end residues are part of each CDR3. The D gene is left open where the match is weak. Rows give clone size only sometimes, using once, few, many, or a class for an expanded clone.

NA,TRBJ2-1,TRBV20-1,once,TGCAGTGCTAGTGCGCGCCTCGGCCACAATGAGCAGTTCTTC,CSASARLGHNEQFF
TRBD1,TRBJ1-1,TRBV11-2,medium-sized,TGTGCCAGCAGCCCCCGGACAGGGGGAACTGAAGCTTTCTTT,CASSPRTGGTEAFF
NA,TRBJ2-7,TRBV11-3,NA,TGTACCAGCAGCAACCCGATAGCCGAGCAGTACTTC,CTSSNPIAEQYF
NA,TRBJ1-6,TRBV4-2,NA,TGTGCCAGCAACCAAGACTTAGGGGACGAATCACCCCTCCACTTT,CASNQDLGDESPLHF
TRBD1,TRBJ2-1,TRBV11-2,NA,TGTGCCAGCAGCGCAGGGACAGAGTCCTACAATGAGCAGTTCTTC,CASSAGTESYNEQFF
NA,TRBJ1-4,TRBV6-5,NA,TGTGCCAGCAGATTTCGACACGACAATGAAAAACTGTTTTTT,CASRFRHDNEKLFF
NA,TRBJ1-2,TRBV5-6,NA,TGTGCCAGCAGCTTGGACGATTACGGCTACACCTTC,CASSLDDYGYTF
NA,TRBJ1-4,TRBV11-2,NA,TGTGCTAGCAGCAGAACCGGGGGGACACGGAATGAAAAACTGTTTTTT,CASSRTGGTRNEKLFF
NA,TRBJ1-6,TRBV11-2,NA,TGTGCCAGCAGTCTCACGGGTCGGGTCGGTAATTCACCCCTCCACTTT,CASSLTGRVGNSPLHF
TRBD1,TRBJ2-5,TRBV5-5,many,TGTGCCAGCAGCTTGAGGGTCAGGGGGCTTATGGAGACCCAGTACTTC,CASSLRVRGLMETQYF
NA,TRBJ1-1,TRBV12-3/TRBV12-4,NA,TGTGCCAGCAGTTCCAGGAGGAGCACTGAAGCTTTCTTT,CASSSRRSTEAFF
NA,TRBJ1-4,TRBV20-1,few,TGCAGTGCTAGAGGCCCACAGAGGCCCGAAAAACTGTTTTTT,CSARGPQRPEKLFF
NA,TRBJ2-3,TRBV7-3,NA,TGTGCCAGCAGCATGAGGGACCCCACAGATACGCAGTATTTT,CASSMRDPTDTQYF
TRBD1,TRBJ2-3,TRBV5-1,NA,TGCGCCAGCGTCCGAGGACAGGGCACAGATACGCAGTATTTT,CASVRGQGTDTQYF
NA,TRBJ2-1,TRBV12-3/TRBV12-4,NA,TGTCCCAGCAGAAAGCTAGCCGGGGAGCAGTTCTTC,CPSRKLAGEQFF
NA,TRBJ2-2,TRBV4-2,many,TGTGCCAGCAGCCACCCCCCCAGCGGACCCGGAGGGACCGGGGAGCTGTTTTTT,CASSHPPSGPGGTGELFF
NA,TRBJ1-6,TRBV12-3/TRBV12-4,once,TGTGTCAGCAGTTGGGACGATAATTCACCGCTCCACTTT,CVSSWDDNSPLHF
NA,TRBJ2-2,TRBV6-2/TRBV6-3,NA,TGTGCCAGCAGCCCACTTAGACTGACGAGATTGGGGGAGCTGTTTTTT,CASSPLRLTRLGELFF
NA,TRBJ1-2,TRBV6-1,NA,TGTGCCAAGAGGGAAGGGACCTTCTATGGCTACACCTTC,CAKREGTFYGYTF
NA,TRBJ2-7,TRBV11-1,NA,TGTGCTAGCAGTTTAGAGTCCACCGGGACTCGGGAGCACTACTTC,CASSLESTGTREHYF
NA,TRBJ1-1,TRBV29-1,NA,TGCAGCGTTTTGGGCGTCGGCGGGGTTAACACTGGAGCTTTCTTT,CSVLGVGGVNTGAFF
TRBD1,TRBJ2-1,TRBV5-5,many,TGTGCCAGCAGCGCGGGACAGGGGGTGTGGAATGAGCAGTTCTTC,CASSAGQGVWNEQFF
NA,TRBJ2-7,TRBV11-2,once,TGTGCCAGCAGCTTAAGCGGTGCGGTTTCCGAACAGTACTTC,CASSLSGAVSEQYF
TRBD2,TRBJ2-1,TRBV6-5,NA,TGTGCCAGCAGTTACTTTCTCCCCGAACTAGCGGGAGGCCATGAGCGGTTCTTC,CASSYFLPELAGGHERFF
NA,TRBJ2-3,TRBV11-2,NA,TGTGACAGCAGCCCCAGGGTGATGGCAGATACGCAATATTTT,CDSSPRVMADTQYF
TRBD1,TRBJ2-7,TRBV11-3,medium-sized,TGTGCCAGCAGCTTAGTTCCAGGGGGTTACGAGCAGTACTTC,CASSLVPGGYEQYF
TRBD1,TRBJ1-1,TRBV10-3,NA,TGTGCCATCAGGGACAGGGGTGCAGGGGCTGAAGCTTTCTTT,CAIRDRGAGAEAFF
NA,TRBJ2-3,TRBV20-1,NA,TGCAGTGCTTTCCAGGACCGAACCTATACGCAGTATTTT,CSAFQDRTYTQYF
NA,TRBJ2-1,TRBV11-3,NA,TGTGCCAGCAGCTTAGGTTTTCGCGGTAGGGTTGGCAATGAGCAGTTCTTC,CASSLGFRGRVGNEQFF
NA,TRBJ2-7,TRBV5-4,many,TGTGCCAGCAGGGCCGGGGGAGCGTCCTCCTACGAGCAGTACTTC,CASRAGGASSYEQYF
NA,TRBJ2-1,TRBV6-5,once,TGTGCCAGCATGTTGCTAGGGGGGTACAATGAGCACTTCTTC,CASMLLGGYNEHFF
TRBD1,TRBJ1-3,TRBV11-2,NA,TGTGCCAGTAGCTTAGTGGCGGGACAGATCTCTAGAAACACCATATATTTT,CASSLVAGQISRNTIYF
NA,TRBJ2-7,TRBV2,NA,TGTGCCAGCAGTCGTGACAGACGACTTTCCTACGAGCAGTACTTC,CASSRDRRLSYEQYF
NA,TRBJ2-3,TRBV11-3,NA,TGTGCCAGCAGCTTACGCCGAGACTTGGCCGGGAGCACATATACGCAGTATTTT,CASSLRRDLAGSTYTQYF
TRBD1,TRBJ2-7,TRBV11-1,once,TGTGGCAGCAGCTTCCCAGGTGGGACAGGGGGTGAAGAGCATTACTTC,CGSSFPGGTGGEEHYF
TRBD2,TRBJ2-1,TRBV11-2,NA,TGTGGCAGCAGCAACATAGGGGCTAGCGGGAGGGATGAGCAGTTCTTC,CGSSNIGASGRDEQFF
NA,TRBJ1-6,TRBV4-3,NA,TGCGCCAGCAGCGCCCTCGGGGGGACGGGGTTGGTACCCCTCCACTTT,CASSALGGTGLVPLHF